The 22 T cell receptor beta chains listed next were all sequenced from one sample in a study of blood T cell repertoires in COVID-19 (dated by TCRdb to 2018 to 2021). The method behind the library was the immunoSEQ multiplex PCR assay. Here the immuneACCESS table is served through TCRdb, limited to in-frame sequences with V and J called. Missing clones are a known gap in these copies; in checked studies unresolved V genes cover under half, and the rest lacks a known reason. For this sample the table gives more than 110,000 clones, of which roughly 89% were detected only once. The ten largest clonotypes hold 3.5% to 5.5% of the sample. Input material: peripheral blood. Every receptor here comes from a woman between 40 and 55 years old with acute or convalescent COVID-19.

CDR3 bases: TGTGCCATCAGTGATGGGACTAGCGACATTCAGTACTTC. This translates into CAISDGTSDIQYF. The chain carries TRBV10-3 and TRBJ2-4; TRBD2 matches at 10 bases. Unmatched junction bases numbered 1, after V lost 3 bases and J lost 8 bases. Germline loops: CDR1 ENHRY, CDR2 SYGVKD. The CDR3 covers 13 residues.

This clone was seen just once. This chain connects TRBV11-1 to TRBJ1-2; D call uncertain. The V gene lost 5 bases and the J gene lost 2 bases, with 9 bases spanning the gap. CDR1 is SGHAT and CDR2 is FQDESV in the germline V gene (reference sequence). This CDR3 has 13 amino acids. CDR3 coding DNA: TGTGCCAGCAGCCCCACAGTGAACTATGGCTACACCTTC. It yields the protein CASSPTVNYGYTF.

The chain couples TRBV4-1 to TRBJ1-1, with D tentatively TRBD1 (5 bases). Trimming shortened V by 1 base and J by 3 bases, and 15 bases separated the two germline ends. The germline V gene has CDR1 MGHRA and CDR2 YSYEKL. This CDR3 comprises 16 residues. This chain's CDR3 is CASSQVGAPQDTEAFF. The CDR3 DNA is TGCGCCAGCAGCCAAGTTGGGGCCCCCCAGGACACTGAAGCTTTCTTT.

The gene calls are TRBV4-3 and TRBJ2-7; no reliable D call. The V gene's germline CDR1 is LGHNA and CDR2 YSLEER. The germline V and J ends were trimmed by 1 base and 2 bases, with 9 bases remaining between them. CDR3 size: 14 residues. This CDR3 reads CASSQVGRAYEQYF. Here the CDR3 DNA reads TGCGCCAGCAGCCAAGTGGGCAGAGCCTACGAGCAGTACTTC.

This chain joins TRBV5-1 and TRBJ1-2, with 9 bases identical to TRBD1. The V segment lost 1 base and the J segment 6 bases; nucleotides outside the gene matches: 7. Germline V gene data show CDR1 as SGHRS and CDR2 as YFSETQ. This CDR3 is 15 amino acids long. CDR3 sequence (DNA): TGCGCCAGCAGCTTGAAGGTACAGGGGGCTCATGGCTACACCTTC. The encoded protein is CASSLKVQGAHGYTF.

The chain employs TRBV25-1 and TRBJ1-2, with 7 bases fitting TRBD1. With V trimmed by 4 bases and J by 2 bases, 10 bases remained unmatched. CDR3 size: 16 residues. Germline assignment: CDR1 MGHDK and CDR2 SYGVNS. The CDR3: CASSGAPPGQNYGYTF. The CDR3 DNA sequence: TGTGCCAGCAGTGGCGCGCCACCGGGACAGAACTATGGCTACACCTTC.

DNA for the CDR3: TGTGCCTGGAACAAGGGAGGAAGCACTGAAGCTTTCTTT. Translated: CAWNKGGSTEAFF. The chain recombines TRBV30 with TRBJ1-1; D is unresolved. CDR3 length: 13 residues. V was clipped by 4 bases and J by 4 bases, with 13 bases between them. Germline CDR1 is GTSNPN and CDR2 is SVGIG (reference sequence).

This rearrangement joins TRBV27 to TRBJ2-2; tentative D call: TRBD2 (5 bases). The CDR3 consists of 13 residues. Germline V gene sequence: CDR1 MNHEY, CDR2 SMNVEV (reference sequence). The ends were cut back, 3 bases at V and 6 bases at J, with 8 bases in the middle. The CDR3 DNA reads TGTGCCAGCAGTTTTGAGGGAGCCGGGGAGCTGTTTTTT. Its protein is CASSFEGAGELFF.

The V and J genes are TRBV3-1 (or the pseudogene TRBV3-2) and TRBJ2-1; 12 bases align to TRBD2. The germline V gene has CDR1 LGHDT and CDR2 YNNKEL (reference sequence). The CDR3 contains 16 residues. V gave up 6 bases and J gave up 6 bases; unmatched junction bases: 9. Written as DNA, the CDR3 is TGTGCCAGCAGTCATTATACTAGCGGGGGGCTCAATGAGCAGTTCTTC. This codes for CASSHYTSGGLNEQFF.

This chain links TRBV4-2 with TRBJ2-5; TRBD2 matches at 14 bases. Germline V gene sequence: CDR1 LGHNA, CDR2 YNFKEQ. V lost 4 bases, J lost 4 bases, and 5 bases stayed unmatched. The CDR3 has 16 residues. CDR3 coding DNA: TGTGCCAGCAGCCCCCCGGGACTAGCGGGAGTAGAGACCCAGTACTTC. Amino acids: CASSPPGLAGVETQYF.

The chain couples TRBV21-1 to TRBJ2-5; the table's D call, TRBD2, was not checked against the DNA. TRBV21-1 is a documented pseudogene. CDR3 size: 18 residues. Here the CDR3 reads CASSTPMPGTSDARTQYF. As DNA, the CDR3 is TGTGCCAGCAGCACACCCATGCCCGGGACTAGCGACGCTAGGACCCAGTACTTC.

The chain is built from TRBV9 and TRBJ2-3, with D perhaps matching TRBD2 (5 bases). This CDR3 is 16 amino acids long. CDR1 and CDR2 (germline): SGDLS, YYNGEE. Between the trimmed V and J ends, which lost 0 bases and 2 bases, there was a span of 13 bases. The CDR3 spells CASSVVIQRYTDTQYF. Here the CDR3 DNA reads TGTGCCAGCAGCGTAGTGATCCAGCGGTACACAGATACGCAGTATTTT.

The chain is built from TRBV18 and TRBJ1-1; TRBD1 is a possible D gene (5 bases). With 2 bases removed from V and 8 bases from J, the gap between germline ends came to 9 bases. Germline-derived CDR1 and CDR2 are KGHSH and LQKENI. The CDR3 contains 12 residues. CDR3 in amino acids: CASSPGGSEAFF. CDR3 coding DNA: TGTGCCAGCTCACCAGGGGGGTCAGAAGCTTTCTTT.

The CDR3 DNA is TGTGCCAGCAGTTTCATAGACAAGTATGGCTACACCTTC. It is translated as CASSFIDKYGYTF. The chain recombines TRBV12-3 or TRBV12-4 with TRBJ1-2; the D is unclear. There are 13 residues in the CDR3. V shed 3 bases and J shed 5 bases, with 10 bases lying between them.

This sequence joins TRBV5-1 and TRBJ2-7, with a weak D call TRBD2 (6 bases). Trimming took 2 bases from V and 5 from J, leaving 11 bases between them. The CDR3 loop spans 13 amino acids. Germline CDR1 SGHRS, CDR2 YFSETQ. CDR3 region: CASSLAGRNEQYF. As DNA, the CDR3 is TGCGCCAGCAGCTTAGCGGGTAGGAACGAGCAGTACTTC.

The chain couples TRBV19 to TRBJ2-7, with TRBD1 as a possible D gene (6 bases). Germline lookup yields CDR1 LNHDA and CDR2 SQIVND (reference sequence). V was pared by 3 bases and J by 5 bases, with 11 bases between. The CDR3 length is 13 residues. The CDR3 sequence is CASSIRSGDEQYF. DNA for the CDR3: TGTGCCAGTAGTATTAGGTCAGGGGACGAGCAGTACTTC. Based on the CDR3 plus reference TRBV19 and TRBJ2-7, the full variable domain is DGGITQSPKYLFRKEGQNVTLSCEQNLNHDAMYWYRQDPGQGLRLIYYSQIVNDFQKGDIAEGYSVSREKKESFPLTVTSAQKNPTAFYLCASSIRSGDEQYFGPGTRLTVT.

The genes are TRBV30 and TRBJ2-5; 12 nucleotides match TRBD2. The V segment lost 1 base and the J segment 7 bases; nucleotides outside the gene matches: 10. Germline loops: CDR1 GTSNPN, CDR2 SVGIG (reference sequence). This CDR3 contains 16 residues. CDR3 region: CAWSAVTSGSYGTQYF. CDR3 sequence (DNA): TGTGCCTGGAGTGCCGTGACTAGCGGGAGTTACGGGACCCAGTACTTC.

This clone appeared a single time. The chain uses TRBV28 and TRBJ2-7, with a weak D call TRBD2 (5 bases). CDR3 length: 16 residues. The V gene's germline CDR1 is MDHEN and CDR2 SYDVKM. The V end lost 1 base, the J end lost 3 bases, and 16 bases lay between the germline ends. The CDR3 loop reads CASSLYFRERNYEQYF. The CDR3 coding sequence is TGTGCCAGCAGTTTATATTTCCGGGAAAGAAACTACGAGCAGTACTTC.

This chain connects TRBV24-1 to TRBJ2-1; the D is unclear. Trimming cost V 2 bases and J 0 bases, with 10 bases left between them. CDR3 length equals 16 residues. The germline gives CDR1 KGHDR, CDR2 SFDVKD. As DNA, the CDR3 is TGTGCCACCAGTGATTCTTCGGTGAGCTCCTACAATGAGCAGTTCTTC. This sequence encodes CATSDSSVSSYNEQFF.

The chain combines TRBV21-1 with TRBJ2-3; TRBD1, as called in the table, went unchecked against the DNA. TRBV21-1 is noted as a pseudogene. CDR3 length: 17 amino acids. The chain's CDR3 is CASSKSRDTEHTDTQYF. CDR3 nucleotide sequence: TGTGCCAGCAGCAAATCCCGGGACACGGAACACACAGATACGCAGTATTTT.

The chain links TRBV30 to TRBJ2-3, with D possibly matching TRBD1 (5 bases). V dropped 8 bases and J dropped 4 bases, with 19 bases sitting between them. The CDR3 loop spans 14 amino acids. CDR1 is GTSNPN and CDR2 is SVGIG in the germline V gene (reference sequence). CDR3 DNA: TGTGCCCTAAAGGCCAGGGCAGAGGCAGATACGCAGTATTTT. As protein: CALKARAEADTQYF.

The chain links TRBV5-1 to TRBJ2-1; D is undetermined. CDR1 and CDR2 from the germline V gene are SGHRS and YFSETQ. Trimming removed 3 bases from V and 4 bases from J, with 11 bases in between. The CDR3 loop spans 14 amino acids. CDR3 protein: CASSSVRGYNEQFF. Here the CDR3 DNA reads TGCGCCAGCAGCTCGGTAAGAGGTTACAATGAGCAGTTCTTC.